A selection of T cell receptor beta chains follows, all from one sample in a study of T-cell reconstitution after alpha-beta-depleted transplantation in children. TCRdb analysed the PCR reads with MiXCR anew, one entry per CDR3 protein. The repertoire holds about 460,000 distinct CDR3 sequences, around 13% seen once, with about 6% in the top ten. The sequences come from PBMCs from the stem cell graft donor, collected from the stem cell graft. The receptors derive from a human donor who donated a stem cell graft to a child with combined immunodeficiency. The CDR3 runs from the conserved cysteine through the conserved F or W. D genes are given only for firm matches. Where a row states a size, it is once, few, many or the class of an expanded clone; other rows omit it.

j_gene	abundance	v_gene	d_gene	CDR3aa	CDR3nt
TRBJ2-7	.	TRBV12-3/TRBV12-4	TRBD2	CASSLGLAGVEEQYF	TGTGCCAGCAGTTTAGGGCTAGCGGGAGTGGAGGAGCAGTACTTC
TRBJ2-3	many	TRBV29-1	.	CSVETGITDTQYF	TGCAGCGTTGAAACGGGGATCACAGATACGCAGTATTTT
TRBJ2-1	.	TRBV27	TRBD2	CASSGWTSGVRGEQFF	TGTGCCAGCAGTGGTTGGACTAGCGGGGTTCGGGGTGAGCAGTTCTTC
TRBJ1-2	few	TRBV6-2/TRBV6-3	.	CASNSGAYGYTF	TGTGCCAGCAATTCCGGTGCCTATGGCTACACCTTC
TRBJ2-7	.	TRBV3-1	.	CASSTWDGYEQYF	TGTGCCAGCAGCACGTGGGACGGCTACGAGCAGTACTTC
TRBJ2-5	.	TRBV12-3/TRBV12-4	.	CASSRAVPRNSQETQYF	TGTGCCAGCAGTAGGGCGGTCCCGAGGAACTCCCAAGAGACCCAGTACTTC
TRBJ2-7	few	TRBV7-2	TRBD1	CASSLWTGGSPLLEQYF	TGTGCCAGCAGCCTGTGGACAGGTGGATCCCCCCTCCTCGAGCAGTACTTC
TRBJ2-1	few	TRBV6-1	TRBD2	CASSRAGLAGGGVEQFF	TGTGCCAGCAGCCGCGCGGGACTAGCGGGAGGGGGGGTTGAGCAGTTCTTC
TRBJ2-5	.	TRBV10-3	.	CAISGGGTQETQYF	TGTGCCATCAGTGGAGGCGGGACACAAGAGACCCAGTACTTC
TRBJ2-3	few	TRBV12-3/TRBV12-4	.	CASTSTSVTQYF	TGTGCCAGCACCTCCACGTCGGTTACGCAGTATTTT
TRBJ2-3	few	TRBV7-2	.	CASGSPSGTDTQYF	TGTGCCAGCGGCTCCCCAAGCGGGACAGATACGCAGTATTTT
TRBJ1-3	.	TRBV7-6	.	CASGPSGNTIYF	TGTGCCAGTGGACCCTCTGGAAACACCATATATTTT
TRBJ2-1	many	TRBV27	.	CASSLSGGYNEQFF	TGTGCCAGCAGTTTATCAGGGGGCTACAATGAGCAGTTCTTC
TRBJ1-2	many	TRBV7-9	.	CASSLVPGDFYGYTF	TGTGCCAGCAGCTTAGTACCTGGCGACTTCTATGGCTACACCTTC
TRBJ2-7	.	TRBV5-1	TRBD2	CASNTGTSGYEQYF	TGCGCCAGCAACACCGGGACTAGCGGCTACGAGCAGTACTTC
TRBJ2-2	.	TRBV4-1	.	CASSRGVTNTGELFF	TGCGCCAGCAGCCGAGGGGTTACTAACACCGGGGAGCTGTTTTTT
TRBJ2-1	.	TRBV12-3/TRBV12-4	.	CASSPRLNEQFF	TGTGCCAGCAGTCCAAGGTTGAATGAGCAGTTCTTC
TRBJ2-2	few	TRBV6-1	TRBD1	CASSGPTGSGELFF	TGTGCCAGCAGTGGCCCGACAGGGAGCGGGGAGCTGTTTTTT
TRBJ2-5	few	TRBV5-1	TRBD1	CASTETGGIETQYF	TGCGCCAGCACCGAGACAGGGGGAATAGAGACCCAGTACTTC
TRBJ1-4	.	TRBV4-2	.	CASSQDLGSLEKLFF	TGTGCCAGCAGCCAAGATCTTGGTTCTCTTGAAAAACTGTTTTTT
TRBJ2-2	few	TRBV5-5	TRBD2	CASTTLWGGDTGELFF	TGTGCCAGCACCACCCTCTGGGGGGGGGACACCGGGGAGCTGTTTTTT
TRBJ1-1	.	TRBV7-8	.	CASRRQGHLNTEAFF	TGTGCCAGCAGGAGGCAGGGGCATCTGAACACTGAAGCTTTCTTT
TRBJ1-2	few	TRBV5-1	TRBD1	CASSSTGGAGGYTF	TGCGCCAGCAGCTCGACAGGGGGCGCGGGCGGCTACACCTTC
TRBJ2-2	few	TRBV5-6	.	CASSNLPGGELFF	TGTGCCAGCAGCAACCTCCCGGGCGGGGAGCTGTTTTTT
TRBJ2-1	few	TRBV30	.	CAWSGYNEQFF	TGTGCCTGGAGTGGTTACAATGAGCAGTTCTTC
TRBJ1-1	.	TRBV20-1	.	CSARGGLEAFF	TGCAGTGCTAGAGGGGGCCTTGAAGCTTTCTTT
TRBJ2-5	.	TRBV10-3	.	CAISESSAQPETQYF	TGTGCCATCAGTGAGTCGTCAGCGCAGCCAGAGACCCAGTACTTC
TRBJ1-5	many	TRBV7-2	TRBD1	CASSLGGQAFNQPQHF	TGTGCCAGCAGCCTGGGGGGACAGGCGTTCAATCAGCCCCAGCATTTT
TRBJ2-3	few	TRBV18	.	CASSQWQGEPPTTDTQYF	TGTGCCAGCTCACAATGGCAAGGGGAGCCACCCACCACAGATACGCAGTATTTT
TRBJ2-2	many	TRBV12-3/TRBV12-4	.	CASRTNTGELFF	TGTGCCAGCAGGACGAACACCGGGGAGCTGTTTTTT
TRBJ2-7	many	TRBV27	TRBD2	CASSLRLAGGYEQYF	TGTGCCAGCAGTCTCAGACTAGCGGGAGGGTACGAGCAGTACTTC
TRBJ2-1	few	TRBV5-5	TRBD1	CASSHTGGGQFF	TGTGCCAGCAGTCACACAGGGGGCGGGCAGTTCTTC
TRBJ2-1	many	TRBV9	.	CASSDRGLTKDEQFF	TGTGCCAGCAGCGACCGGGGATTGACGAAGGATGAGCAGTTCTTC
TRBJ2-7	many	TRBV4-2	TRBD1	CASSPGTGNYEQYF	TGTGCCAGCAGTCCCGGGACAGGGAACTACGAGCAGTACTTC
TRBJ2-7	few	TRBV3-1	TRBD2	CASSQGSPSGGKEQYF	TGTGCCAGCAGCCAAGGTTCGCCTAGCGGGGGGAAAGAGCAGTACTTC
TRBJ1-1	.	TRBV9	.	CASSVEPTDSSKNTEAFF	TGTGCCAGCAGCGTAGAACCGACGGACAGCTCTAAGAACACTGAAGCTTTCTTT
TRBJ2-3	.	TRBV20-1	TRBD2	CSAATSGNTDTQYF	TGCAGTGCTGCGACTAGCGGGAACACAGATACGCAGTATTTT
TRBJ2-1	.	TRBV24-1	TRBD2	CATSDAWREGTNEQFF	TGTGCCACCAGTGATGCTTGGCGGGAGGGTACCAATGAGCAGTTCTTC
TRBJ2-3	.	TRBV4-3	.	CASSQELARGADTQYF	TGCGCCAGCAGCCAAGAGCTAGCGAGGGGGGCAGATACGCAGTATTTT
TRBJ2-7	.	TRBV7-9	.	CASSLDDPYEQYF	TGTGCCAGCAGCCTTGACGATCCCTACGAGCAGTACTTC
TRBJ2-3	.	TRBV10-2	TRBD1	CASTPRDRQDGDTQYF	TGCGCCAGCACTCCCCGGGACAGACAAGATGGGGATACGCAGTATTTT
TRBJ2-2	.	TRBV7-9	.	CASSPSGLGTAGELFF	TGTGCCAGCAGCCCCAGCGGGTTAGGTACCGCGGGGGAGCTGTTTTTT
TRBJ2-1	few	TRBV30	.	CAWRGGSASYNEQFF	TGTGCCTGGAGGGGAGGATCGGCCTCCTACAATGAGCAGTTCTTC
TRBJ1-5	many	TRBV5-7	.	CASSSLSTGGRNQPQHF	TGTGCCAGCAGCTCCTTATCGACCGGGGGTCGCAATCAGCCCCAGCATTTT
TRBJ1-5	.	TRBV10-3	TRBD1	CAISGTGVNQPQHF	TGTGCCATCAGTGGGACAGGGGTCAATCAGCCCCAGCATTTT
TRBJ1-1	.	TRBV27	.	CASSLRGVADTEAFF	TGTGCCAGCAGTTTACGAGGGGTGGCGGACACTGAAGCTTTCTTT
TRBJ2-7	many	TRBV6-5	.	CASSYSSTHYEQYF	TGTGCCAGCAGTTACTCGAGTACCCACTACGAGCAGTACTTC
TRBJ2-1	.	TRBV7-8	TRBD2	CASSPRTSGSGYNEQFF	TGTGCCAGCAGCCCAAGGACTAGCGGGAGTGGGTACAATGAGCAGTTCTTC
TRBJ2-1	.	TRBV20-1	TRBD2	CSARDSGLAGLHEQFF	TGCAGTGCTAGAGACTCGGGACTAGCGGGGCTCCATGAGCAGTTCTTC
TRBJ2-1	few	TRBV30	TRBD2	CAWTLLAGVYNEQFF	TGTGCCTGGACCCTACTAGCGGGGGTTTACAATGAGCAGTTCTTC